This section outlines one TCR beta chain sequence together with its context. Antigen specificity is unknown. The data were obtained in a study of cytomegalovirus exposure and HLA in healthy donors. Study-wide background: In an early release, HLA-typed donors contributed tens of millions of unique TCR sequences. For the roughly 400 genotyped donors, approximately 82% fell within the Caucasian-associated ancestry cluster.

Broader study findings: It was shown in a later analysis that HLA-associated TCR beta chains were more clonally expanded than other, equally common chains.

Use of 60 Vbeta and 13 Jbeta primers characterized the PCR. This table comes from immunoSEQ multiplex PCR, and its TCRdb copy is limited to in-frame clones, with some not included. Altogether over 150,000 clones are present, approximately 80% being singletons, with the ten largest covering nearly 3%. Trimming left V 6 bases short and J 8 bases short, with 16 bases between. Per germline, CDR1 LNHDA and CDR2 SQIVND (reference sequence). CDR3 length: 13 amino acids. The chain joins TRBV19 to TRBJ1-2; weak D call: TRBD1 (6 bases). The source of this sequence is a woman aged 25 to 45 in good health and CMV-seronegative. Sample: PBMCs. As DNA, the CDR3 is TGTGCCAGTAGCCAGGGGTGGTTATACGGCTACACCTTC. Its translation: CASSQGWLYGYTF.